The 15 T cell receptor beta chains listed next were all sequenced from one sample in a study of beta chain features in type 1 diabetes. Notes on the study in general: People with Type 1 diabetes carried modestly yet significantly shorter TCRB CDR3s in all four CD4+ subsets.

Antigen specificity for these receptors is unknown. The authors reverse transcribed all of the isolated RNA, so sequencing captured expressed TCRB transcripts. Sequenced by immunoSEQ multiplex PCR; TCRdb stores in-frame clones only, minus some. Among hundreds of thousands of clones listed, around an eighth were seen once. What was sequenced was naive CD4+ T cells from blood. These receptors all come from a young man with type 1 diabetes.

The chain employs TRBV5-4 and TRBJ1-1; 8 bases are a match to TRBD1. CDR1 SGHNT and CDR2 YYREEE come from the germline V gene (reference sequence). CDR3 length equals 14 residues. V gave up 5 bases and J gave up 2 bases; unmatched junction bases: 5. The CDR3 DNA sequence: TGTGCCAGCAGATCGGACAGGGCCAACACTGAAGCTTTCTTT. This gives the protein CASRSDRANTEAFF.

The chain is built from TRBV7-9 and TRBJ1-4; possible D gene TRBD1, 5 bases. From germline, CDR1 is SEHNR and CDR2 FQNEAQ (reference sequence). The CDR3 is 14 residues long. Deletions cut 1 base from V and 6 bases from J, with 9 bases between. CDR3 loop: CASSLGGNDEKLFF. CDR3 nucleotides: TGTGCCAGCAGCTTAGGGGGGAACGATGAAAAACTGTTTTTT.

The J gene is TRBJ1-2, the V gene TRBV18; the match to TRBD1 covers 9 bases. The trim removed 3 bases at V and 7 bases at J, leaving 3 bases unmatched. Germline CDR1 is KGHSH and CDR2 is LQKENI. CDR3 length: 13 residues. The CDR3 coding sequence is TGTGCCAGCTCACCCGGGACAGGGTCTGGCTACACCTTC. It encodes CASSPGTGSGYTF.

This chain uses TRBV25-1 with TRBJ2-1; D unresolved. The CDR3 covers 13 residues. Germline loops: CDR1 MGHDK, CDR2 SYGVNS. Trimming removed 2 bases at V and 9 bases at J, with 11 bases between. CDR3: CASSEPGFVEQFF. CDR3 bases: TGTGCCAGCAGTGAACCCGGTTTTGTTGAGCAGTTCTTC.

The CDR3 DNA reads TGTGCCAGCAGCTTAGAAGGGTCAAGCTCTGGAAACACCATATATTTT. The encoded protein is CASSLEGSSSGNTIYF. This chain joins TRBV11-2 and TRBJ1-3; unclear D gene. Trimming left V 0 bases short and J 0 bases short, with 9 bases between. The CDR3 is 16 amino acids. Germline assignment: CDR1 SGHAT and CDR2 FQNNGV.

This clone was seen more than once but under ten times. This chain uses TRBV30 with TRBJ2-2; D is perhaps TRBD1 (7 bases). CDR1 and CDR2 (germline): GTSNPN, SVGIG (reference sequence). Deletions cut 7 bases from V and 5 bases from J, with 23 bases between. The CDR3 sequence is 16 residues long. The CDR3 is CAFQTRGTVDTGELFF. For the CDR3, the DNA is TGTGCCTTCCAAACCCGCGGGACAGTGGATACCGGGGAGCTGTTTTTT.

The gene calls are TRBV11-2 and TRBJ1-2; D gene unclear. Germline CDR1 is SGHAT and CDR2 is FQNNGV. The CDR3 totals 12 residues. V lost 1 base to trimming and J lost 8 bases, with 8 bases between them. This CDR3 is CASSLVGTGYTF. The CDR3 DNA is TGTGCCAGCAGCTTAGTCGGTACGGGCTACACCTTC. The whole variable domain, remainder taken from reference TRBV11-2 and TRBJ1-2, is EAGVAQSPRYKIIEKRQSVAFWCNPISGHATLYWYQQILGQGPKLLIQFQNNGVVDDSQLPKDRFSAERLKGVDSTLKIQPAKLEDSAVYLCASSLVGTGYTFGSGTRLTVV.

A note on this clone: This same CDR3 is encoded by further DNA sequences in the sample. The J gene is TRBJ1-4, the V gene TRBV20-1; D remains unclear. V gave up 5 bases and J gave up 7 bases, with 5 bases separating them. The CDR3 contains 10 residues. CDR1 DFQATT and CDR2 SNEGSKA come from the germline V gene (reference sequence). The DNA of the CDR3 is TGCAGTGCTCGACGTGAAAAACTGTTTTTT. Its protein product is CSARREKLFF.

This clone has only a few counts. The V call is TRBV25-1, the J call TRBJ2-1; D not certain. V was clipped by 3 bases and J by 5 bases, with 11 bases between them. Germline CDR1 is MGHDK and CDR2 is SYGVNS. This CDR3 has 14 residues. The CDR3 is CASSDPPKDNEQFF. In DNA, the CDR3 is TGTGCCAGCAGTGACCCCCCCAAGGACAATGAGCAGTTCTTC.

In its sample, this clone was seen a few times. The V gene is TRBV18, the J gene TRBJ1-4; D uncertain. Trimming pared 6 bases from V and 1 base from J, leaving 15 bases between. Looked up from germline, CDR1 is KGHSH and CDR2 is LQKENI. The CDR3 length is 16 residues. CDR3 nucleotide sequence: TGTGCCAGCTCTCCGGCTTTGACGCAAACTAATGAAAAACTGTTTTTT. It is translated as CASSPALTQTNEKLFF.

This clone appeared a few times. The V and J genes are TRBV9 and TRBJ2-2; the D is unclear. V shed 1 base and J shed 1 base, with 14 bases lying between them. Germline loops: CDR1 SGDLS, CDR2 YYNGEE. The CDR3 spans 17 residues. The CDR3 spells CASSVTLLKGNTGELFF. The CDR3 coding sequence is TGTGCCAGCAGCGTAACCCTCCTGAAGGGGAACACCGGGGAGCTGTTTTTT.

V gene TRBV10-2 combines with J gene TRBJ1-2; possibly TRBD1 for D (5 bases). The CDR3 contains 15 residues. Germline assignment: CDR1 WSHSY and CDR2 SAAADI. Trimming took off 8 bases at V and 0 bases at J, with 16 bases between the two ends. The CDR3 sequence is CASGQGTKSNYGYTF. The CDR3, as DNA: TGCGCCAGCGGACAAGGGACCAAGTCTAACTATGGCTACACCTTC.

This clone was counted a few times. V gene TRBV5-1 combines with J gene TRBJ2-4; D gene unclear. This CDR3 is 13 amino acids long. Per germline, CDR1 SGHRS and CDR2 YFSETQ. V dropped 3 bases and J dropped 6 bases, with 10 bases sitting between them. The CDR3 spells CASSSQVLNIQYF. The CDR3 DNA sequence: TGCGCCAGCAGCTCCCAGGTTCTAAACATTCAGTACTTC.

Only a few counts were recorded for this clone. The chain employs TRBV18 and TRBJ1-2; tentative D call: TRBD1 (6 bases). V lost 1 base and J 3 bases, leaving 9 bases between the germline ends. This CDR3 is 14 amino acids long. Germline CDR1 is KGHSH and CDR2 is LQKENI. CDR3 sequence reads: CASSPQSGDYGYTF. The CDR3 coding sequence is TGTGCCAGCTCACCACAATCAGGGGACTATGGCTACACCTTC.

The table lists this clone with a few counts. The chain has TRBV13 and TRBJ2-7; no definite D call. The CDR3 is 14 residues long. Germline CDR1 is PRHDT and CDR2 is FYEKMQ (reference sequence). Trimming shortened V by 5 bases and J by 0 bases, and 11 bases separated the two germline ends. The CDR3 sequence is CASSPARSSYEQYF. In DNA form, the CDR3 reads TGTGCCAGCAGCCCCGCGCGGAGCTCCTACGAGCAGTACTTC.